This T cell receptor (beta chain) was retrieved from a study of T-cell reconstitution after alpha-beta-depleted transplantation in children. General study findings and limits: Reportedly, alpha-beta T cells present about two months post-transplant originated from several hundred expanded clones of graft origin. T-cell counts and diversity were attributed mostly to newly produced T cells one year after transplant. From surviving recipient T cells and thymic progenitors came the high day-60 TCRbeta diversity observed in some patients.

Unique molecular identifiers were incorporated during preparation of the TCRbeta library. TCRdb redid the calling of the PCR reads with MiXCR, one entry per CDR3 protein. The data contain a few hundred thousand distinct CDR3 sequences, almost 8% of them singletons. The V gene lost 3 bases and the J gene lost 1 base, with 16 bases spanning the gap. Germline V gene lookup returns CDR1 SGHAT and CDR2 FQDESV (reference sequence). The CDR3 is made up of 17 amino acids. As to this clonotype: Its cognate antigen is unknown.

V gene TRBV11-1 combines with J gene TRBJ2-1; D is ambiguous. The receptor was derived from a female patient aged 2-9 years who had a stem cell transplant for Fanconi anemia, so the T cells may come from the graft donor. This specimen consisted of peripheral blood, obtained 360 days after TCRalphabeta/CD19-depleted stem cell transplant. The CDR3, as DNA: TGTGCCAGCAGCTTGGGTGTAAGCAGAAGGTCCTACAATGAGCAGTTCTTC. Translation gives CASSLGVSRRSYNEQFF.